This T cell receptor beta chain was sequenced for a study of tumor-infiltrating lymphocytes in primary liver carcinoma. Study in general: Patients comprised men and women whose ages fell between 30 and 69 years.

Regarding the study as a whole: Tumor region pairs showed greater overlap than either tumor-adjacent or tumor-blood pairs did. Tumor tissue displayed a significantly greater top-250-clone fraction than blood (p = 0.039).

Unsorted bulk tissue of roughly 20-34 mg yielded co-extracted RNA and DNA. Tumor regions sampled: superior, inferior, left, right poles, and centre. The CDR3 runs to 17 residues. The V gene's germline CDR1 is MGHRA and CDR2 YSYEKL. To note about this clonotype: The antigen is undetermined. At one of its ends the junction is not consistent with the germline gene, which may arise from a read error.

Synthesis of TCR beta cDNA was carried out from around 540 ng total RNA with a constant-region primer. Library construction for TCR beta comprised three nested multiplex PCR rounds performed with slightly modified ARM-PCR. A C-beta reverse primer was combined with TRBV1-TRBV30 forward primers in the first two PCR rounds, and each round had ten to eleven cycles. One entry per CDR3 protein, called by TCRdb with MiXCR from the multiplex PCR reads. This table has under 50,000 distinct CDR3 sequences, over 65% appearing once. Sample: liver tumor tissue from sampling region 5. Sample subset: tumor region T5, tumor centre. This TCR derives from a man in his forties or fifties with primary liver carcinoma and hepatitis B virus infection. This rearrangement joins TRBV4-1 to TRBJ2-7; 11 bases align to TRBD2. The CDR3 reads CSSSQDPVSGGAYEQYF. DNA of the CDR3: TGCTCCAGCAGCCAAGATCCGGTTAGCGGGGGGGCCTACGAGCAGTACTTC.